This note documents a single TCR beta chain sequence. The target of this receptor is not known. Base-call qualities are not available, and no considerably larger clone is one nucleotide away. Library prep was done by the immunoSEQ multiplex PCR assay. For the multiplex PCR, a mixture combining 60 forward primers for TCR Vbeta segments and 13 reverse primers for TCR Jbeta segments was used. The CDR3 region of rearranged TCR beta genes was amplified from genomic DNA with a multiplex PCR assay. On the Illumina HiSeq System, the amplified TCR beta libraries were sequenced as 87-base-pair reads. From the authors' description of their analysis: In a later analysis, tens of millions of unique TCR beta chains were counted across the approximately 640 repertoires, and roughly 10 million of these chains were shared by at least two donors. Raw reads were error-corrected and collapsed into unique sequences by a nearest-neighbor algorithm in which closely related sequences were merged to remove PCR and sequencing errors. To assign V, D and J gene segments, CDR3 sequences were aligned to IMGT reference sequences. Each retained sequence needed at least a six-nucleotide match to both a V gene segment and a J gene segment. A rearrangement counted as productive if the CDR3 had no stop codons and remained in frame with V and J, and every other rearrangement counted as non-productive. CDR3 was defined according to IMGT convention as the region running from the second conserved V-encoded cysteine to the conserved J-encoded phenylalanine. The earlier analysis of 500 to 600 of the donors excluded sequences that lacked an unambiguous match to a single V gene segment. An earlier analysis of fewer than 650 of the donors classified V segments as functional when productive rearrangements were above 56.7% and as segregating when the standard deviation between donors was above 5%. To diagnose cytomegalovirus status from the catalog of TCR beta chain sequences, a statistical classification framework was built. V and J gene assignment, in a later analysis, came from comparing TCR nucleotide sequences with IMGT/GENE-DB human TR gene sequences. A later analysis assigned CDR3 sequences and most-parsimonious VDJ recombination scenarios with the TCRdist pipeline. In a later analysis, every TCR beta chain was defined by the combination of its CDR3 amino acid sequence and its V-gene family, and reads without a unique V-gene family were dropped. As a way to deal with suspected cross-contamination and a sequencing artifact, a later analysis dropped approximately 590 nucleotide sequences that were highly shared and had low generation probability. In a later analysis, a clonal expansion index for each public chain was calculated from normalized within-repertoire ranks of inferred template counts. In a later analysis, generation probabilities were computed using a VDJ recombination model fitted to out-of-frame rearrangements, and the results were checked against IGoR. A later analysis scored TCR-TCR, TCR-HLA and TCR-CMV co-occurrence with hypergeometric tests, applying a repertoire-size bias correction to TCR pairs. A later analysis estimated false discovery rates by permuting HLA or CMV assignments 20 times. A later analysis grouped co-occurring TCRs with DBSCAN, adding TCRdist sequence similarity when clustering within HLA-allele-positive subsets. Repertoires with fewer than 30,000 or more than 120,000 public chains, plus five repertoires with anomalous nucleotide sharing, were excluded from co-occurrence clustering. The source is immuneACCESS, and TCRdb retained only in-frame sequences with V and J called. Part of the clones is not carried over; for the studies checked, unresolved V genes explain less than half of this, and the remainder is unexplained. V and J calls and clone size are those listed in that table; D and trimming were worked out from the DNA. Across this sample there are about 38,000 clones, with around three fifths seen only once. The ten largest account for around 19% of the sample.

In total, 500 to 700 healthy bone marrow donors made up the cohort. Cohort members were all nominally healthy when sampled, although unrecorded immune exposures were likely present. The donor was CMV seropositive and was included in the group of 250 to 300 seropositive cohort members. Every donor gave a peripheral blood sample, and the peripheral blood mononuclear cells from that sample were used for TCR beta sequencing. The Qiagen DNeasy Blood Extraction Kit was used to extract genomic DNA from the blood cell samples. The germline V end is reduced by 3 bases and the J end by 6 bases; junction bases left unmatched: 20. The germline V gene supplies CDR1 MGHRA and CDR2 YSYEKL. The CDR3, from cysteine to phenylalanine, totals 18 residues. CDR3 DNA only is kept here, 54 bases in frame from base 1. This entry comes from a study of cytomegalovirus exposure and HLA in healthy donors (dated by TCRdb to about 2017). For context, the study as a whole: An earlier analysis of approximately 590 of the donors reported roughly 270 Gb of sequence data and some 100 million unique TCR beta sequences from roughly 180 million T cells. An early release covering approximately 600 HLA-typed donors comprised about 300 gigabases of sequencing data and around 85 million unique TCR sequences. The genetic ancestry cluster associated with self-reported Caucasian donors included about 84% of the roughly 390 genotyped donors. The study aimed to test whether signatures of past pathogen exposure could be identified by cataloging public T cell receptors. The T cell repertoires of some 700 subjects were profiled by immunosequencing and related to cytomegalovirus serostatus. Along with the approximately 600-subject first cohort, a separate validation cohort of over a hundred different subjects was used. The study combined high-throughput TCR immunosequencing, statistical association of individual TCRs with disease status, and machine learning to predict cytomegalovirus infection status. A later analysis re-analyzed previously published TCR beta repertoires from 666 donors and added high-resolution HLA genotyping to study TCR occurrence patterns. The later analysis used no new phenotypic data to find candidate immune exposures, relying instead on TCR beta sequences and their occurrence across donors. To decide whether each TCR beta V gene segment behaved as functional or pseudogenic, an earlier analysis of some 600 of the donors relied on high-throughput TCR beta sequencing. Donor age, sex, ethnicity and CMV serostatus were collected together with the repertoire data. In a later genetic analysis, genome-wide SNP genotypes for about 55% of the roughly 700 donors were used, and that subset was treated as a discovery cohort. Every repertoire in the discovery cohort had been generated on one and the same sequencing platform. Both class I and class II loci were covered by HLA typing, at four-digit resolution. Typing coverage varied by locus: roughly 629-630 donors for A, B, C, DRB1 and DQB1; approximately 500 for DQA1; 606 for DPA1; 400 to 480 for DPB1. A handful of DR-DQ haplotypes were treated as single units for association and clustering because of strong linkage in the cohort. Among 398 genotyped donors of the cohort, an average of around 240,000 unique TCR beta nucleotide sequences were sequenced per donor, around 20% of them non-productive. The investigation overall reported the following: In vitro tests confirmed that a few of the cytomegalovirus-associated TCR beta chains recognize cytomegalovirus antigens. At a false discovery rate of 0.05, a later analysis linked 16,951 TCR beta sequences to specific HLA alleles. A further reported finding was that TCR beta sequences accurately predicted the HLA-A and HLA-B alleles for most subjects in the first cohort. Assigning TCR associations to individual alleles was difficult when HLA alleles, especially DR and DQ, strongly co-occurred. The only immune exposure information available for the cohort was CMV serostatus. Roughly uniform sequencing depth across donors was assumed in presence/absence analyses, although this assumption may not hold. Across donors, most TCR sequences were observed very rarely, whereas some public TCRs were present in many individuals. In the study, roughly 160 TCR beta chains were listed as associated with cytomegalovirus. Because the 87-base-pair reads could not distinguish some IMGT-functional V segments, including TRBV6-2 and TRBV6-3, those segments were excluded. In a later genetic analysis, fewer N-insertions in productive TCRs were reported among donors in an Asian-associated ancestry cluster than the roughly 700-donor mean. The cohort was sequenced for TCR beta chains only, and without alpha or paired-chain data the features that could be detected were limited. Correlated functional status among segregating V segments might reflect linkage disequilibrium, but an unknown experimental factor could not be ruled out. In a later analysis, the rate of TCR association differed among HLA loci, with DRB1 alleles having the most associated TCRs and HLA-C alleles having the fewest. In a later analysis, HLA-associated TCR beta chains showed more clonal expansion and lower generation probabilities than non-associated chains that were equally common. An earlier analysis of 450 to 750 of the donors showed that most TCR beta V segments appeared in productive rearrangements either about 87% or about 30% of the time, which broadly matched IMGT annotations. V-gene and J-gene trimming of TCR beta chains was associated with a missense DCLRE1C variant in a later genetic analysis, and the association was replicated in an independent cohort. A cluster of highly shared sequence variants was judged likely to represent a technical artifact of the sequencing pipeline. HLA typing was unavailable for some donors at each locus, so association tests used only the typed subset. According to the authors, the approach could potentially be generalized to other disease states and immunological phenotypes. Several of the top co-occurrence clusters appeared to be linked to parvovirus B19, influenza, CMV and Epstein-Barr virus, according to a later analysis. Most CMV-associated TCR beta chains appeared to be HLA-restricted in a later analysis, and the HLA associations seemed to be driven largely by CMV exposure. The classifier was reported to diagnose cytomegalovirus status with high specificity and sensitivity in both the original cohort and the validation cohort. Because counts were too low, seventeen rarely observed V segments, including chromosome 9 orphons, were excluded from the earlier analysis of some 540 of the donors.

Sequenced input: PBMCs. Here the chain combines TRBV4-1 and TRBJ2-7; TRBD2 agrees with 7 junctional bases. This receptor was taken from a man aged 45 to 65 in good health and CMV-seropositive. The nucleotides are TGCGCCAGCAGCCACCCGTCCGCTCGGACTAACGGGGGGAGCGAGCAGTACTTC. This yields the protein CASSHPSARTNGGSEQYF.